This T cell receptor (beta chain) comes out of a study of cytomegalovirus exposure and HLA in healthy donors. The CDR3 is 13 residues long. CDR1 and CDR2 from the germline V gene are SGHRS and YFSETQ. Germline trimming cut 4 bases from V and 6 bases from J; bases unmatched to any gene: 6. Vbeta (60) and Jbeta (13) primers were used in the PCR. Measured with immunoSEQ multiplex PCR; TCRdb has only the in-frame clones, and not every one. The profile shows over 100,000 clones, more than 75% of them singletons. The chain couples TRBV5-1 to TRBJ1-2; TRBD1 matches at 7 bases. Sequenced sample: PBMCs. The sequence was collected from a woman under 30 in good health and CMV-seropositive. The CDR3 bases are TGCGCCAGCAGCCGACAGGGAGAGGATGGCTACACCTTC. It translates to CASSRQGEDGYTF.